Shown below are 25 T cell receptor beta chains from a single sample sequenced in a study of monozygotic twins with inflammatory bowel disease. TCRdb reprocessed the 5' RACE reads; each CDR3 protein has one entry and no DNA is given. Its table records fewer than 450,000 distinct CDR3 sequences. Input material: blood. The receptors were gathered from a human donor with ulcerative colitis or Crohn's disease, or a healthy co-twin of an affected twin (not recorded which).

Here the CDR3 reads CASSQAPGTSVYNEQFF. This rearrangement joins TRBV4-2 to TRBJ2-1; TCRdb gives TRBD2 as the D gene, but with no DNA this cannot be confirmed. This CDR3 has 17 amino acids. Germline CDR1 reads LGHNA; CDR2 reads YNFKEQ.

The J gene is TRBJ1-6, the V gene TRBV7-2; the TCRdb call, TRBD1, lacks DNA for checking. The CDR3 is 15 amino acids. The germline gives CDR1 SGHTA, CDR2 FQGNSA. This chain's CDR3 is CASSLVQAQNSPLHF.

The chain is built from TRBV6-5 and TRBJ2-3; TCRdb selects TRBD2, and the lack of DNA leaves this call unchecked. CDR3 length equals 16 residues. The V gene's germline CDR1 is MNHEY and CDR2 SVGAGI. CDR3 amino acids: CASSYYLAGGTDTQYF.

This rearrangement joins TRBV11-2 to TRBJ2-7; TCRdb designates TRBD1, a call that cannot be tested without DNA. The CDR3 runs 15 residues. Germline-derived CDR1 and CDR2 are SGHAT and FQNNGV. CDR3 region: CASSDSGTGFYEQYF. The full variable domain, in which reference TRBV11-2 and TRBJ2-7 provide the parts outside the CDR3, is EAGVAQSPRYKIIEKRQSVAFWCNPISGHATLYWYQQILGQGPKLLIQFQNNGVVDDSQLPKDRFSAERLKGVDSTLKIQPAKLEDSAVYLCASSDSGTGFYEQYFGPGTRLTVT.

The J gene is TRBJ2-1, the V gene TRBV7-8; no DNA is available, so the TRBD2 call from TCRdb remains unchecked. Germline V lookup: CDR1 SGHVS, CDR2 FQNEAQ. This CDR3 spans 12 amino acids. CDR3 loop: CASSFPALEQIF. Full variable domain (outside the CDR3, taken from reference TRBV7-8 and TRBJ2-1): GAGVSQSPRYKVAKRGQDVALRCDPISGHVSLFWYQQALGQGPEFLTYFQNEAQLDKSGLPSDRFFAERPEGSVSTLKIQRTQQEDSAVYLCASSFPALEQIFGPGTRLTVL.

V gene TRBV7-8 combines with J gene TRBJ1-1. CDR1 and CDR2 (germline): SGHVS, FQNEAQ. The length of the CDR3 is 13 residues. The CDR3 region is CASSLQENTEAFF.

The chain has TRBV5-1 and TRBJ2-1. The CDR3 spans 15 residues. Per the germline V gene, CDR1 is SGHRS and CDR2 is YFSETQ. The chain's CDR3 is CASSKFGISYNEQFF.

This rearrangement joins TRBV11-2 to TRBJ1-1. This CDR3 has 12 residues. Germline V gene lookup returns CDR1 SGHAT and CDR2 FQNNGV. Here the CDR3 reads CASNPNGEEAFF.

This sequence joins TRBV29-1 and TRBJ1-5; the TCRdb call, TRBD1, lacks DNA for checking. Germline CDR1 reads SQVTM; CDR2 reads ANQGSEA. The CDR3 is 16 residues long. The CDR3 is CSVVLEGGDPNQPQHF.

The chain links TRBV5-1 to TRBJ2-2. Germline CDR1 SGHRS, CDR2 YFSETQ. This CDR3 region has 15 residues. CDR3 in amino acids: CASSLLIGNTGELFF.

This chain connects TRBV7-8 to TRBJ2-4. This CDR3 comprises 13 residues. From germline, CDR1 is SGHVS and CDR2 FQNEAQ. The CDR3 loop reads CASSSPERGIQYF. The full variable domain, with the rest looked up from reference TRBV7-8 and TRBJ2-4, is GAGVSQSPRYKVAKRGQDVALRCDPISGHVSLFWYQQALGQGPEFLTYFQNEAQLDKSGLPSDRFFAERPEGSVSTLKIQRTQQEDSAVYLCASSSPERGIQYFGAGTRLSVL.

The chain joins TRBV4-1 to TRBJ1-3. The CDR3 totals 15 residues. Germline CDR1 and CDR2: MGHRA and YSYEKL. The CDR3 loop reads CASSQIGVSGNTIYF.

The genes are TRBV7-2 and TRBJ1-6. The CDR3 extends over 12 amino acids. Germline assignment: CDR1 SGHTA and CDR2 FQGNSA. CDR3 amino acids: CASSQSNSPLHF.

This rearrangement joins TRBV15 to TRBJ1-3. Germline assignment: CDR1 LNHNV and CDR2 YYDKDF (reference sequence). The CDR3 covers 16 residues. CDR3 amino acids: CATSSQPDPHGDTIYF.

J is TRBJ2-7 and V is TRBV7-9; TCRdb designates TRBD1, a call that cannot be tested without DNA. CDR1 SEHNR and CDR2 FQNEAQ come from the germline V gene (reference sequence). This CDR3 contains 13 residues. CDR3 amino acids: CASSPGLIYEQYF.

The chain carries TRBV6-5 and TRBJ2-2; lacking DNA, the TRBD2 call made by TCRdb goes unchecked. This CDR3 spans 15 amino acids. Germline-derived CDR1 and CDR2 are MNHEY and SVGAGI. The CDR3: CASSYSRLAGGELFF.

J is TRBJ2-1 and V is TRBV19; the TRBD1 assignment by TCRdb is unverifiable without DNA. The germline CDR1 and CDR2 sequences are LNHDA and SQIVND (reference sequence). The CDR3 loop spans 13 amino acids. The CDR3 sequence: CASGTSSYNEQFF.

The gene calls are TRBV12-3 or TRBV12-4 and TRBJ1-6. The CDR3 has 12 residues. CDR3: CASSHYNSPLHF.

V gene TRBV6-5 combines with J gene TRBJ2-2; TCRdb returns TRBD2, unconfirmable since there is no DNA. The length of the CDR3 is 15 residues. In germline, CDR1 is MNHEY, CDR2 SVGAGI. The chain's CDR3 is CASITSGGGTGELFF.

CDR3 protein: CASSLAPDLYQETQYF. The rearrangement joins TRBV5-1 to TRBJ2-5. The germline CDR1 and CDR2 sequences are SGHRS and YFSETQ. The CDR3 covers 16 residues. Combining the CDR3 with reference TRBV5-1 and TRBJ2-5 gives the whole variable domain KAGVTQTPRYLIKTRGQQVTLSCSPISGHRSVSWYQQTPGQGLQFLFEYFSETQRNKGNFPGRFSGRQFSNSRSEMNVSTLELGDSALYLCASSLAPDLYQETQYFGPGTRLLVL.

This chain links TRBV20-1 with TRBJ2-2; TCRdb's D call, TRBD1, is unchecked because there is no DNA. Germline V gene sequence: CDR1 DFQATT, CDR2 SNEGSKA (reference sequence). The CDR3 runs to 15 residues. The chain's CDR3 is CSARAGQSNTGELFF.

The chain joins TRBV6-5 to TRBJ1-2. Per germline, CDR1 MNHEY and CDR2 SVGAGI. The CDR3 is 14 residues long. The CDR3 here is CASSYSRPYYGYTF.

This chain joins TRBV6-2 or TRBV6-3 and TRBJ2-7; TCRdb calls TRBD1, which cannot be checked without DNA. The CDR3 totals 14 residues. Germline assignment: CDR1 MNHEY and CDR2 SVGEGT. This CDR3 is CASSYEGGTYEQYF.

The chain is built from TRBV5-1 and TRBJ2-2; the D call from TCRdb, TRBD1, cannot be confirmed without DNA. Germline CDR1 reads SGHRS; CDR2 reads YFSETQ. The CDR3 is 16 amino acids. This CDR3 is CASSLAAGTGNGELFF.

CDR3 sequence reads: CASTPPDSSTDTQYF. This sequence joins TRBV5-1 and TRBJ2-3; the D gene TCRdb calls, TRBD1, cannot be checked with no DNA. The CDR3 totals 15 residues. Germline V gene sequence: CDR1 SGHRS, CDR2 YFSETQ.